The 31 T cell receptor beta chains listed next were all sequenced from one sample in a study of T cells in Graves' hyperthyroidism and ophthalmopathy. Researchers took RNA transcripts and amplified the TCR beta CDR3 regions from them. TCR CDR3 underwent first-round RT-PCR with the HTBI primer set. TCRdb redid the calling of the multiplex PCR reads with MiXCR, one entry per CDR3 protein. Of 250,000 to 300,000 distinct CDR3 sequences in the sample, roughly 13% were seen once. Source material: blood. These TCRs come from a woman in her thirties or forties with Graves' hyperthyroidism.

This clonotype turned up a few times. The CDR3, as DNA: TGCGCCAGCAGCTTGGGAGGCGGGAACCCATCAGAAGAGACCCAGTACTTC. Translating gives CASSLGGGNPSEETQYF. The chain carries TRBV5-1 and TRBJ2-5, with a possible D match to TRBD2 (6 bases). This CDR3 spans 17 amino acids. The germline V and J ends were trimmed by 0 bases and 3 bases, with 18 bases remaining between them. The germline gives CDR1 SGHRS, CDR2 YFSETQ.

This clonotype came up many times. The chain joins TRBV30 to TRBJ2-1, with D uncertain. Germline CDR1 GTSNPN, CDR2 SVGIG (reference sequence). This CDR3 is 12 amino acids long. Between the trimmed V and J ends, which lost 8 bases and 3 bases, there was a span of 11 bases. The DNA of the CDR3 is TGTGCCCTCGTGGAAGTCTACAATGAGCAGTTCTTC. It encodes CALVEVYNEQFF.

The chain combines TRBV9 with TRBJ1-6; D is unresolved. The germline V gene encodes CDR1 SGDLS and CDR2 YYNGEE. Deletions cut 4 bases from V and 6 bases from J, with 14 bases between. This CDR3 has 15 residues. CDR3 bases: TGTGCCAGCAGCCCCGGAGGGCCTCGTAATTCACCCCTCCACTTT. Protein product: CASSPGGPRNSPLHF. Looking up the rest from reference TRBV9 and TRBJ1-6 gives the full variable domain: DSGVTQTPKHLITATGQRVTLRCSPRSGDLSVYWYQQSLDQGLQFLIQYYNGEERAKGNILERFSAQQFPDLHSELNLSSLELGDSALYFCASSPGGPRNSPLHFGNGTRLTVT.

The rearrangement joins TRBV5-6 to TRBJ1-2, with D unresolved. With 1 base removed from V and 6 bases from J, the gap between germline ends came to 13 bases. Germline V gives CDR1 SGHDT, CDR2 YYEEEE. The CDR3 totals 14 residues. CDR3 residues: CASSLYNLPNGYTF. In DNA, the CDR3 is TGTGCCAGCAGCTTGTATAACCTACCTAATGGCTACACCTTC.

Many counts were recorded for this clonotype. This rearrangement joins TRBV7-2 to TRBJ2-5, with D possibly being TRBD2 (5 bases). The CDR3 extends over 13 amino acids. Between the trimmed V and J ends, which lost 0 bases and 10 bases, there was a span of 12 bases. The germline gives CDR1 SGHTA, CDR2 FQGNSA. CDR3 sequence reads: CASSLAIASSQYF. CDR3 bases: TGTGCCAGCAGCTTAGCGATCGCTAGCAGCCAGTACTTC.

This clonotype was recorded at least ten times. Germline is not matched at one junction end, which may reflect a read error. The V and J genes are TRBV10-2 and TRBJ1-1; D gene uncertain. CDR1 and CDR2 (germline): WSHSY, SAAADI. This CDR3 has 13 residues. The CDR3 region is CASGEFKRSEAFF. The CDR3 nucleotides read TGCGCCAGCGGTGAATTCAAGAGGTCTGAAGCTTTCTTT.

This clonotype was recorded many times. The V gene is TRBV20-1, the J gene TRBJ2-3, with TRBD1 matching 11 bases. V lost 3 bases, J lost 2 bases, and 1 base stayed unmatched. Germline values: CDR1 DFQATT, CDR2 SNEGSKA (reference sequence). The length of the CDR3 is 14 residues. CDR3 protein: CSARDRGLTDTQYF. The CDR3 DNA follows: TGCAGTGCTAGGGACAGGGGGCTCACAGATACGCAGTATTTT.

The chain has TRBV9 and TRBJ2-2; the D gene is possibly TRBD2 (5 bases). The germline CDR1 and CDR2 sequences are SGDLS and YYNGEE. This CDR3 comprises 15 residues. Trimming removed 0 bases from V and 1 base from J, with 7 bases in between. CDR3 in amino acids: CASSVERENTGELFF. DNA for the CDR3: TGTGCCAGCAGCGTAGAGAGGGAGAACACCGGGGAGCTGTTTTTT.

The chain combines TRBV3-1 with TRBJ2-6; 7 nucleotides agree with TRBD1. In germline, CDR1 is LGHDT, CDR2 YNNKEL (reference sequence). V trimming: 5 bases; J trimming: 4 bases; junction bases outside the gene matches: 5. The CDR3 is 15 residues long. CDR3 in amino acids: CASSYTGVGANVLTF. Here the CDR3 DNA reads TGTGCCAGCAGCTATACAGGGGTGGGGGCCAACGTCCTGACTTTC.

The chain is built from TRBV19 and TRBJ2-6; 10 bases fit TRBD1. The germline V gene encodes CDR1 LNHDA and CDR2 SQIVND (reference sequence). V shed 7 bases, J shed 0 bases, and the junction held 6 bases outside the gene matches. The CDR3 extends over 17 amino acids. CDR3 bases: TGTGCCAGTACCGCGTGGGACAGGGGCTCTGGGGCCAACGTCCTGACTTTC. Protein sequence: CASTAWDRGSGANVLTF.

This clonotype was seen many times. This chain links TRBV9 with TRBJ1-1; no clear D gene. Germline lookup yields CDR1 SGDLS and CDR2 YYNGEE. V shed 4 bases and J shed 4 bases, with 11 bases lying between them. This CDR3 is 13 amino acids long. The CDR3 bases are TGTGCCAGCAGCACAACCCTAACCACTGAAGCTTTCTTT. It is translated as CASSTTLTTEAFF.

This clonotype has just a few counts. The chain combines TRBV13 with TRBJ2-2, with D possibly TRBD2 on 5 matching bases. The CDR3 runs to 15 residues. CDR1 is PRHDT, CDR2 FYEKMQ, per germline (reference sequence). With 1 base removed from V and 9 bases from J, the gap between germline ends came to 15 bases. CDR3 bases: TGTGCCAGCAGCTTAGAATACGGGATCAACCGGGAGCTGTTTTTT. Translated: CASSLEYGINRELFF.

This clonotype was counted ten times or more. The rearrangement joins TRBV20-1 to TRBJ2-7, with D perhaps TRBD1 or TRBD2 (5 bases each). The CDR3 runs 13 residues. The V end lost 2 bases, the J end lost 3 bases, and 11 bases lay between the germline ends. Per the germline V gene, CDR1 is DFQATT and CDR2 is SNEGSKA (reference sequence). CDR3 residues: CSARTGTYYEQYF. In DNA form, the CDR3 reads TGCAGTGCTAGAACTGGGACCTACTACGAGCAGTACTTC.

The chain recombines TRBV7-2 with TRBJ2-5; 15 bases align to TRBD2. This CDR3 comprises 16 residues. Looked up from germline, CDR1 is SGHTA and CDR2 is FQGNSA. V gave up 4 bases and J gave up 5 bases; unmatched junction bases: 5. CDR3 protein: CASSWGLAGGQETQYF. CDR3 DNA sequence: TGTGCCAGCAGCTGGGGACTAGCGGGAGGTCAGGAGACCCAGTACTTC.

In this sample, this clonotype turned up many times. The chain links TRBV5-1 to TRBJ2-3; D ambiguous. The CDR3 is 14 amino acids. Per the germline V gene, CDR1 is SGHRS and CDR2 is YFSETQ. Trimming stripped 6 bases from V and 2 bases from J, with 13 bases between. The CDR3 region has the DNA TGCGCCAGCAACCCAGCCCACTTCACAGATACGCAGTATTTT. Its translation: CASNPAHFTDTQYF.

The V and J genes are TRBV5-1 and TRBJ1-6, with unresolved D. This CDR3 comprises 15 residues. Looked up from germline, CDR1 is SGHRS and CDR2 is YFSETQ. The V end was cut by 0 bases, the J end by 7 bases, with 11 bases between. In DNA form, the CDR3 reads TGCGCCAGCAGCTTGGTAATGGGTTCAAATTCACCCCTCCACTTT. Translated: CASSLVMGSNSPLHF. The whole variable domain, filled in from reference TRBV5-1 and TRBJ1-6, reads KAGVTQTPRYLIKTRGQQVTLSCSPISGHRSVSWYQQTPGQGLQFLFEYFSETQRNKGNFPGRFSGRQFSNSRSEMNVSTLELGDSALYLCASSLVMGSNSPLHFGNGTRLTVT.

This clonotype was counted a few times. The CDR3 region is CASSHPTGSGYTF. CDR3 nucleotides: TGTGCCAGCAGCCACCCGACAGGGAGCGGCTACACCTTC. The chain couples TRBV3-1 to TRBJ1-2, with 7 nucleotides matching TRBD1. Per germline, CDR1 LGHDT and CDR2 YNNKEL (reference sequence). This CDR3 region has 13 residues. Unmatched junction bases numbered 6, after V lost 3 bases and J lost 8 bases.

This clonotype was picked up a small number of times. This sequence joins TRBV7-9 and TRBJ2-4; 7 bases are a match to TRBD2. Germline V gives CDR1 SEHNR, CDR2 FQNEAQ (reference sequence). The trim removed 5 bases at V and 2 bases at J, leaving 9 bases unmatched. This CDR3 spans 16 amino acids. DNA for the CDR3: TGTGCCAGCAGCCCGTCTACTAGCGCTTCCAAAAACATTCAGTACTTC. Encoded protein: CASSPSTSASKNIQYF.

This clonotype was recorded many times. V usage is TRBV6-4 and J usage is TRBJ1-5; TRBD1 is a possible D gene (6 bases). The CDR3 runs to 17 residues. V shed 11 bases and J shed 0 bases, with 23 bases lying between them. Germline V gene lookup returns CDR1 MRHNA and CDR2 SNTAGT. CDR3 coding DNA: TGTGCCCAACCCACAGGGCCGAATTTCAATAGCAATCAGCCCCAGCATTTT. Residues: CAQPTGPNFNSNQPQHF.

This clonotype was seen only a few times. A much larger clone differs by one base, so this may be a read error. This chain joins TRBV7-2 and TRBJ1-2, with TRBD1 as a possible D gene (5 bases). The CDR3 spans 16 residues. Germline lookup yields CDR1 SGHTA and CDR2 FQGNSA. CDR3 sequence reads: CASGFNSRVYGGGYTF. For the CDR3, the DNA is TGTGCCAGCGGCTTCAACTCCAGGGTGTACGGAGGTGGCTACACCTTC.

This clonotype appeared a single time. This could be a read error, since a much larger clone is one nucleotide away. V and J are TRBV12-3 or TRBV12-4 and TRBJ2-1; D is unclear. With 7 bases removed from V and 8 bases from J, the gap between germline ends came to 12 bases. The CDR3 totals 12 residues. The CDR3 DNA is TGTGCCAGCACTTACCCCGGAGATGAGCAGTTCTTC. Its protein product is CASTYPGDEQFF.

The sample holds many counts of this clonotype. The gene calls are TRBV19 and TRBJ2-1; D gene ambiguous. The CDR3 sequence is 16 residues long. The V gene's germline CDR1 is LNHDA and CDR2 SQIVND (reference sequence). V gave up 3 bases and J gave up 0 bases, with 12 bases separating them. This CDR3 is CASSMGRWSSYNEQFF. CDR3 DNA: TGTGCCAGTAGTATGGGTCGCTGGAGCTCCTACAATGAGCAGTTCTTC.

This clonotype was seen a few times. V usage is TRBV28 and J usage is TRBJ2-3; TRBD2 agrees at 9 bases. Germline V gene sequence: CDR1 MDHEN, CDR2 SYDVKM. The CDR3 has 13 amino acids. V shed 8 bases, J shed 6 bases, and the junction held 6 bases outside the gene matches. The CDR3 loop reads CASGISGSDTQYF. The CDR3 DNA follows: TGTGCCAGCGGGATTAGCGGGAGCGATACGCAGTATTTT.

This clonotype has at least ten counts. This chain links TRBV10-3 with TRBJ2-5; TRBD1 agrees at 8 bases. Germline trimming cut 10 bases from V and 3 bases from J; bases unmatched to any gene: 10. Germline V lookup: CDR1 ENHRY, CDR2 SYGVKD. The CDR3 runs to 14 residues. In DNA, the CDR3 is TGTGCCACCGCTTCGACAGGGGTTGAAGAGACCCAGTACTTC. Its protein product is CATASTGVEETQYF.

The sample holds many counts of this clonotype. The chain uses TRBV7-2 and TRBJ2-3, with no clear D. Germline V gene lookup returns CDR1 SGHTA and CDR2 FQGNSA. Trimming left V 1 base short and J 6 bases short, with 14 bases between. The CDR3 is 15 residues long. The CDR3 DNA reads TGTGCCAGCAGCTTAGGGAACTTCGCCGCCGATACGCAGTATTTT. Protein sequence: CASSLGNFAADTQYF.

The sample holds many counts of this clonotype. J is TRBJ1-5 and V is TRBV5-8; 7 nucleotides match TRBD1. J was trimmed by 2 bases and V by 2 bases; bases with no gene match: 1. Germline loops: CDR1 SGHTS, CDR2 YDEGEE. The CDR3 covers 14 residues. For the CDR3, the DNA is TGTGCCAGCAGCTTCGACAGGGGCAATCAGCCCCAGCATTTT. Amino acids: CASSFDRGNQPQHF.

This clonotype was detected ten times or more. This chain joins TRBV12-5 and TRBJ2-3; D gene unclear. Germline CDR1 LGHNT, CDR2 FRNRAP. V gave up 4 bases and J gave up 5 bases, with 10 bases separating them. The CDR3 is made up of 13 amino acids. In DNA form, the CDR3 reads TGTGCTAGTGGTTCCCTAGTAGGAGATACGCAGTATTTT. Translating gives CASGSLVGDTQYF.

In its sample, this clonotype was seen a few times. The CDR3 sequence is CASSLRTGGVSSYNEQFF. Here the CDR3 DNA reads TGTGCCAGCAGCCTAAGGACAGGGGGTGTAAGCTCCTACAATGAGCAGTTCTTC. V usage is TRBV7-9 and J usage is TRBJ2-1, with 10 bases aligning to TRBD1. Per germline, CDR1 SEHNR and CDR2 FQNEAQ (reference sequence). The junction had 10 bases not matched to a gene; V was cut back by 5 bases and J by 0 bases. CDR3 length: 18 residues.

This clonotype showed up many times. The rearrangement links TRBV27 to TRBJ2-1; D tentatively reads TRBD1 or TRBD2 (5 bases each). Germline V lookup: CDR1 MNHEY, CDR2 SMNVEV (reference sequence). The germline V and J ends were trimmed by 8 bases and 6 bases, with 14 bases remaining between them. The CDR3 is 13 amino acids. This chain's CDR3 is CASGERGPNEQFF. DNA for the CDR3: TGTGCCAGCGGCGAGAGGGGTCCCAATGAGCAGTTCTTC.

Ten or more counts support this clonotype. The chain uses TRBV20-1 and TRBJ2-7; D may be TRBD2 (5 bases). From germline, CDR1 is DFQATT and CDR2 SNEGSKA (reference sequence). The V gene lost 7 bases and the J gene lost 3 bases, with 13 bases spanning the gap. This CDR3 has 12 amino acids. The CDR3 is CSGSIANYEQYF. The CDR3 bases are TGCAGTGGGTCGATAGCGAACTACGAGCAGTACTTC.

This clonotype has ten or more counts. This sequence joins TRBV25-1 and TRBJ2-7, with D perhaps TRBD1 (5 bases). The CDR3 is made up of 16 amino acids. V lost 2 bases to trimming and J lost 0 bases, with 14 bases between them. The germline gives CDR1 MGHDK, CDR2 SYGVNS. CDR3 sequence (DNA): TGTGCCAGCAGTGAAGCCACAGGTCTGAGCTCCTACGAGCAGTACTTC. It specifies CASSEATGLSSYEQYF.